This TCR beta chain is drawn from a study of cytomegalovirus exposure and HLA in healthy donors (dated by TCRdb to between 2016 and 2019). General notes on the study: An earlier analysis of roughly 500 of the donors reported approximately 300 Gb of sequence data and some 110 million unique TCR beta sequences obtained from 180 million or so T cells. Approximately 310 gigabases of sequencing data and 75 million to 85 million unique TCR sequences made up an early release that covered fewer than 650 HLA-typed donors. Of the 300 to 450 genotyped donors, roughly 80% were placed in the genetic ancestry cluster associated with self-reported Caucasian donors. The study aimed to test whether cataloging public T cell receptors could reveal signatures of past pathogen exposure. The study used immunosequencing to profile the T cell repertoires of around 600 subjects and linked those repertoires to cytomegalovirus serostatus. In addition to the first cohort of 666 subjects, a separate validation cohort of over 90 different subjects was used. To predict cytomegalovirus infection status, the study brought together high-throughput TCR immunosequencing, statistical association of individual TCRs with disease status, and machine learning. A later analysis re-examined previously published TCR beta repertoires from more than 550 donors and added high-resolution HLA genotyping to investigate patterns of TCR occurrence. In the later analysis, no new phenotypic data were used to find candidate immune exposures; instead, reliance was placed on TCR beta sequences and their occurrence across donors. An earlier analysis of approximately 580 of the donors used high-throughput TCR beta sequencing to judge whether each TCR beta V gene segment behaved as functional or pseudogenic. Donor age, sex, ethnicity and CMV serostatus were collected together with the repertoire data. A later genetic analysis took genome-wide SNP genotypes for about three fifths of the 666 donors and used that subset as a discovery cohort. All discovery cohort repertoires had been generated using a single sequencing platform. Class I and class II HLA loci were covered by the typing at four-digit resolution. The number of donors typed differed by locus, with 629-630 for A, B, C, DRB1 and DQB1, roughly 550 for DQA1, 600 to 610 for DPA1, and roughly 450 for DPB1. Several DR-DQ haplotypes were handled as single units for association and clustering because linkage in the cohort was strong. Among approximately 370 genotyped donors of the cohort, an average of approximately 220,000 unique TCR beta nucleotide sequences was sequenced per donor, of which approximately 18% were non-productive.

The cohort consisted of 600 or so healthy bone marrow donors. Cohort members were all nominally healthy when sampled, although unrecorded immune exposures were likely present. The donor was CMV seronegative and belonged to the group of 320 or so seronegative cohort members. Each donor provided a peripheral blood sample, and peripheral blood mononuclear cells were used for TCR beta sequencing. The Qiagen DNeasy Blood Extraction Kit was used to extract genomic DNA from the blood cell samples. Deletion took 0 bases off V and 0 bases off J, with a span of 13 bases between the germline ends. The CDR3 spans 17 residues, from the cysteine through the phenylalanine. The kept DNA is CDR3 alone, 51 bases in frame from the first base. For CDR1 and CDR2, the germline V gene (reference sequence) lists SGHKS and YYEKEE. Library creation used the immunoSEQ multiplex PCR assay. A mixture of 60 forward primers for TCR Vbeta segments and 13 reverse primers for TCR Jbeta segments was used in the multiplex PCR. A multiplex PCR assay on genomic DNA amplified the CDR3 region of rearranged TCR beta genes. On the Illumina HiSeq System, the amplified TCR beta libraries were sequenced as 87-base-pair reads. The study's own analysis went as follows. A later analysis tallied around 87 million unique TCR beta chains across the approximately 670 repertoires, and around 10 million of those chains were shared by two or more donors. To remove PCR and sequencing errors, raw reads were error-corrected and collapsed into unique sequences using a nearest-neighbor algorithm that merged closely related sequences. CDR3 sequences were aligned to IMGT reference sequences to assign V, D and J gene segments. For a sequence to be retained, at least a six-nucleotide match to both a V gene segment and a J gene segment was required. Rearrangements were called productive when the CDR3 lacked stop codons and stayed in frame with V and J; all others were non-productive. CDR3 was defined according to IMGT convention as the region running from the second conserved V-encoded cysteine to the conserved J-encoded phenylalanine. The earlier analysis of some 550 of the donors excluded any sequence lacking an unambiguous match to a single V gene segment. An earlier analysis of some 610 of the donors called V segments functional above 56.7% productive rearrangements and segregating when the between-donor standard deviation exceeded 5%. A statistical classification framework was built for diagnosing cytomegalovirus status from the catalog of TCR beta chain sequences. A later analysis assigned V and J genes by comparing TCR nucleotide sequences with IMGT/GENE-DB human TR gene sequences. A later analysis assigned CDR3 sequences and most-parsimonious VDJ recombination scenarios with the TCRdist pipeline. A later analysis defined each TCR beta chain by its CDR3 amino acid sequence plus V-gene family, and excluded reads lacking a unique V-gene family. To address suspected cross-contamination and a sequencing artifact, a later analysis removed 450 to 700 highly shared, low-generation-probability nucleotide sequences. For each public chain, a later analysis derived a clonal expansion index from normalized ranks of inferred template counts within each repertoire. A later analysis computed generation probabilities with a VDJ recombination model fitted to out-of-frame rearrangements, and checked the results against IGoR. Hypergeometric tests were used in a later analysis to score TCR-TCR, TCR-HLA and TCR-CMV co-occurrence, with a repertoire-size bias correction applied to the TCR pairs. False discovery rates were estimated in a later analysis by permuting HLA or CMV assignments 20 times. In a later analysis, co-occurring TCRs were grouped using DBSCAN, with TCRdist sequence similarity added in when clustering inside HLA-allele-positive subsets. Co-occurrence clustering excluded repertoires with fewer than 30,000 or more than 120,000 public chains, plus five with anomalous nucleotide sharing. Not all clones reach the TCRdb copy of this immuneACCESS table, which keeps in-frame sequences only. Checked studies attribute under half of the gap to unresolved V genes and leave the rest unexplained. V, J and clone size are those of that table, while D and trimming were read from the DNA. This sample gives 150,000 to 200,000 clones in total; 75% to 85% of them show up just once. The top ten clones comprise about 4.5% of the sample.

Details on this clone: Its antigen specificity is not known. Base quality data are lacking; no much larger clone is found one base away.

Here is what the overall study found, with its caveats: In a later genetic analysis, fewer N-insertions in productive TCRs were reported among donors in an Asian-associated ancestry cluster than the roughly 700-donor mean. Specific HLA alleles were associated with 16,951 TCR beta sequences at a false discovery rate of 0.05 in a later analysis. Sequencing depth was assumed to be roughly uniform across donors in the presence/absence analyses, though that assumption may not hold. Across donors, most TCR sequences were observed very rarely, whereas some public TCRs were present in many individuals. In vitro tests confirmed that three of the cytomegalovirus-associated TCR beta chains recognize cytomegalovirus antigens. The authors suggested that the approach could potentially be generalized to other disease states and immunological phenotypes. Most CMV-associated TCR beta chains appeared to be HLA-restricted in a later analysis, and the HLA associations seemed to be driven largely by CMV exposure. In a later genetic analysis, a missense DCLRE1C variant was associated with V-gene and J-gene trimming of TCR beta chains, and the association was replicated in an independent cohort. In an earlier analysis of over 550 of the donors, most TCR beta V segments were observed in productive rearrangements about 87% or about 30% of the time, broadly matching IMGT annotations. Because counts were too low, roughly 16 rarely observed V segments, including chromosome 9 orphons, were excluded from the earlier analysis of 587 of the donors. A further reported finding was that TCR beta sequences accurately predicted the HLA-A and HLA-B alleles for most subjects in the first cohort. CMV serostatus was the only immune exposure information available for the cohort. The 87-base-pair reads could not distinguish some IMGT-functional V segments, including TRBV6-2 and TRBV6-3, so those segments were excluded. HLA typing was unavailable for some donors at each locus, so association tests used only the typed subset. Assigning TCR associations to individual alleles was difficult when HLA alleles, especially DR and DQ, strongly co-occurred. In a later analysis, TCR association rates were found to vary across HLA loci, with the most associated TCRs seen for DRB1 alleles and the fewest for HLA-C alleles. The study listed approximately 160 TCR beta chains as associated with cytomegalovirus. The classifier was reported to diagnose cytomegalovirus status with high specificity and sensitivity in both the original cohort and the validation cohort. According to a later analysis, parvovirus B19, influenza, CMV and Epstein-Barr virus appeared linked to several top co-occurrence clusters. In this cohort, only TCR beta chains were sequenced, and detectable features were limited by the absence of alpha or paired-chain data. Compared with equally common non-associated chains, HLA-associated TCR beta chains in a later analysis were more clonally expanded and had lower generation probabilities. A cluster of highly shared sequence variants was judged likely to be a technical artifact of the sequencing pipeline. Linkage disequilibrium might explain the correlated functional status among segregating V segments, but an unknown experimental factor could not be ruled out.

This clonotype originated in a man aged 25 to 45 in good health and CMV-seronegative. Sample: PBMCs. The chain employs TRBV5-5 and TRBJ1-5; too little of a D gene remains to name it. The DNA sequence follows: TGTGCCAGCAGCTTGGCGGGGAGCACCTATAGCAATCAGCCCCAGCATTTT. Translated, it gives CASSLAGSTYSNQPQHF.